The entry below describes one TCR beta chain. Original data processing: How many nucleated cells were present was estimated from reference gene primer amplification. Clones were read by immunoSEQ multiplex PCR, and TCRdb kept only the in-frame ones, dropping some. The V and J calls and clone size are taken from that table; D and trimming were inferred from the DNA. Counted here are more than 150,000 clones, around 79% occurring once; the ten biggest clones make up 15% to 20%. The data derive from a study of blood T cell repertoires in COVID-19. CDR1 and CDR2 (germline): SGHRS, YFSETQ. V lost 4 bases and J 5 bases, leaving 18 bases between the germline ends. The CDR3 has 15 amino acids.

The receptor was isolated from a man aged 55-75 years with active or convalescent COVID-19. The sequencing input was peripheral blood. V gene TRBV5-1 combines with J gene TRBJ1-2, with a tentative D call TRBD1 (6 bases). The CDR3 loop is CASSPGTPPTYGYTF. As DNA, the CDR3 is TGCGCCAGCAGCCCGGGGACACCTCCAACGTATGGCTACACCTTC.